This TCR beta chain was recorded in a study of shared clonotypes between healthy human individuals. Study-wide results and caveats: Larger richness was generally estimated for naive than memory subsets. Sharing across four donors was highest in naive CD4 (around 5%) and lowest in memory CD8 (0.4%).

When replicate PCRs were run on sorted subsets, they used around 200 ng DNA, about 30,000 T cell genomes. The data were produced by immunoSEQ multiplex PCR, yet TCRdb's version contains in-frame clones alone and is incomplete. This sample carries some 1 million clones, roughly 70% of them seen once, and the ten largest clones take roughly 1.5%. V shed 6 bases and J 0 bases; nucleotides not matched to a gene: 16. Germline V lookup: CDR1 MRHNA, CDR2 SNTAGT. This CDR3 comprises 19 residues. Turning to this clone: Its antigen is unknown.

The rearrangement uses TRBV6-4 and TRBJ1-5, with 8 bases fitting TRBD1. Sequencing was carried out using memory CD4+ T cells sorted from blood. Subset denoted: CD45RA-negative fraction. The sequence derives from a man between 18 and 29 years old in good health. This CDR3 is CASRDTGQVIGNSNQPQHF. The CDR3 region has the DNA TGTGCCAGCAGGGATACGGGACAGGTAATCGGGAATAGCAATCAGCCCCAGCATTTT.